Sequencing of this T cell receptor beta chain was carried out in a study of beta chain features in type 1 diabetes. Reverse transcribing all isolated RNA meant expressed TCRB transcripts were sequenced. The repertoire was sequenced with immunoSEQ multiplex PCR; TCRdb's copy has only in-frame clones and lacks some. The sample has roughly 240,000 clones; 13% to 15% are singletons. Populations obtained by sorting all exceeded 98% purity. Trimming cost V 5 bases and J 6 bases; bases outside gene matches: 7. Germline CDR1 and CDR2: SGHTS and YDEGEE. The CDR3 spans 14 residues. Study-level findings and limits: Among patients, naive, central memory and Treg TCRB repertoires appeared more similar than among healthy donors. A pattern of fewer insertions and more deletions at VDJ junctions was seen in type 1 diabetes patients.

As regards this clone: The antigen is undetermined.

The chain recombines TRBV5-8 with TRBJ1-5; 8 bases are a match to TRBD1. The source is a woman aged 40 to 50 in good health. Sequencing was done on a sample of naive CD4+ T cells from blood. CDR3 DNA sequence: TGTGCCAGCAGTTCGGACAGGGCGCGTCAGCCCCAGCATTTT. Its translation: CASSSDRARQPQHF.